These 7 T cell receptor beta chains originate from one sample sequenced in a study of shared clonotypes between healthy human individuals. Here immunoSEQ multiplex PCR was the method, and the copy in TCRdb shows in-frame clones only, minus some. The sample records 2 million to 3 million clones, 80% to 95% being singletons. The sequenced material came from naive CD4+ T cells from PBMCs. As for subset: CD45RA+ positively selected. These TCRs come from a man between 18 and 35 years old in good health. Some clones in this sample may be carry-over from other donors' samples.

The rearrangement links TRBV18 to TRBJ2-2; D is ambiguous. V lost 3 bases and J lost 7, with 15 bases in between. This CDR3 has 15 amino acids. Germline assignment: CDR1 KGHSH and CDR2 LQKENI. The CDR3 sequence: CASSPRLDGDGELFF. DNA for the CDR3: TGTGCCAGCTCACCGCGGCTAGATGGTGACGGGGAGCTGTTTTTT.

The chain joins TRBV28 to TRBJ1-4; tentative D call: TRBD1 (5 bases). Trimming removed 3 bases from V and 10 bases from J, with 27 bases in between. This CDR3 is 18 amino acids long. Germline V gives CDR1 MDHEN, CDR2 SYDVKM. CDR3 nucleotides: TGTGCCAGCAGTTTTCCCCCGGGGGGACGGGGCTACGAATCAAAACTGTTTTTT. Amino acid sequence: CASSFPPGGRGYESKLFF.

With regard to this clone: This sample includes further DNA sequences coding for the same CDR3. The V gene is TRBV28, the J gene TRBJ2-6; TRBD1 is a possible D gene (6 bases). The V gene lost 5 bases and the J gene lost 2 bases, with 10 bases spanning the gap. Per the germline V gene, CDR1 is MDHEN and CDR2 is SYDVKM. This CDR3 region has 15 residues. The DNA of the CDR3 is TGTGCCAGCAGTGGAGCAGGGGCTGGGGCCAACGTCCTGACTTTC. Its protein is CASSGAGAGANVLTF.

The chain combines TRBV28 with TRBJ1-3, with D possibly being TRBD1 (5 bases). CDR3 length: 15 residues. The germline V and J ends were trimmed by 5 bases and 5 bases, with 16 bases remaining between them. The germline V gene has CDR1 MDHEN and CDR2 SYDVKM. The DNA for the CDR3 is TGTGCCAGCAGTCTCGCTGGGACGGGGAGAAACACCATATATTTT. Residues: CASSLAGTGRNTIYF.

This clone has only one observation. The chain carries TRBV7-8 and TRBJ2-7, with D possibly TRBD1 on 6 matching bases. The CDR3 has 14 amino acids. From germline, CDR1 is SGHVS and CDR2 FQNEAQ. Between the trimmed V and J ends, which lost 5 bases and 3 bases, there was a span of 14 bases. This CDR3 is CASSRTGNRYEQYF. The CDR3 nucleotides read TGTGCCAGCAGCCGAACAGGGAACCGCTACGAGCAGTACTTC.

The J gene is TRBJ1-5, the V gene TRBV28, with D uncertain. Trimming removed 3 bases from V and 5 bases from J, with 14 bases in between. Germline V CDR1 and CDR2: MDHEN, SYDVKM. The CDR3 has 15 residues. Here the CDR3 reads CASSFATRTHQPQHF. As DNA, the CDR3 is TGTGCCAGCAGTTTTGCCACCAGAACACATCAGCCCCAGCATTTT.

Concerning this clone itself: Other DNA sequences in the same sample also yield this CDR3. V usage is TRBV4-3 and J usage is TRBJ1-5; possibly TRBD1 for D (5 bases). Trimming took off 3 bases at V and 2 bases at J, with 5 bases between the two ends. Germline loops: CDR1 LGHNA, CDR2 YSLEER. The CDR3 contains 13 residues. The CDR3 DNA is TGCGCCAGCAGCCAGGGACGCAATCAGCCCCAGCATTTT. Translated, it gives CASSQGRNQPQHF.